These 27 T cell receptor beta chains came from one sample sequenced in a study of blood T cell repertoires in COVID-19. Using immunoSEQ multiplex PCR, the repertoire was profiled, and TCRdb retains in-frame clones only, with some absent. The profile shows some 270,000 clones, roughly 85% of them singletons. The source material was PBMCs or T cells enriched from blood (not recorded which). The receptors here all came from a woman aged 25 to 39 who had recovered from COVID-19.

The DNA for the CDR3 is TGTGCCAGCAGCGCAAGCGGGAGCTCCTACAATGAGCAGTTCTTC. Its protein product is CASSASGSSYNEQFF. The rearrangement links TRBV7-3 to TRBJ2-1; 8 bases are a match to TRBD2. The germline V gene has CDR1 SGHTA and CDR2 FQGTGA. V was pared by 5 bases and J by 0 bases, with 3 bases of the junction left unmatched. This CDR3 is 15 amino acids long.

V usage is TRBV19 and J usage is TRBJ1-1, with D possibly being TRBD1 (6 bases). The V end was cut by 3 bases, the J end by 2 bases, with 16 bases between. This CDR3 is 16 amino acids long. Germline values: CDR1 LNHDA, CDR2 SQIVND (reference sequence). The CDR3 spells CASSIFEDRPNTEAFF. The CDR3, as DNA: TGTGCCAGTAGTATTTTCGAGGACAGACCCAACACTGAAGCTTTCTTT.

This CDR3 is CAIRTRQAPYEQYF. The CDR3, as DNA: TGTGCCATCAGAACCAGACAGGCCCCCTACGAGCAGTACTTC. The chain employs TRBV10-3 and TRBJ2-7, with D perhaps matching TRBD1 (6 bases). Trimming removed 6 bases at V and 2 bases at J, with 14 bases between. This CDR3 contains 14 residues. Germline CDR1 reads ENHRY; CDR2 reads SYGVKD.

V usage is TRBV9 and J usage is TRBJ2-1; 8 positions agree with TRBD1. V lost 3 bases, J lost 8 bases, and 10 bases stayed unmatched. This CDR3 is built from 15 residues. CDR1 is SGDLS and CDR2 is YYNGEE in the germline V gene. CDR3 in amino acids: CASSGHRGTPDEQFF. CDR3 nucleotide sequence: TGTGCCAGCAGCGGACACAGGGGGACTCCCGATGAGCAGTTCTTC.

The genes are TRBV12-3 or TRBV12-4 and TRBJ1-2, with a possible D match to TRBD1 (6 bases). CDR3 size: 13 residues. Trimming shortened V by 1 base and J by 13 bases, and 16 bases separated the two germline ends. CDR3 in DNA: TGTGCCAGCAGTTTAGGCCCCCCATACAGGGTCACCTTC. Protein sequence: CASSLGPPYRVTF.

The genes are TRBV19 and TRBJ2-2; D is perhaps TRBD1 (5 bases). The CDR3 loop spans 15 amino acids. Trimming took 1 base from V and 0 from J, leaving 6 bases between them. From germline, CDR1 is LNHDA and CDR2 SQIVND (reference sequence). The CDR3 DNA sequence: TGTGCCAGTAGTATAGGGGGCTCGAACACCGGGGAGCTGTTTTTT. Its translation: CASSIGGSNTGELFF.

With respect to this clone: In the same sample, other DNA sequences code for this CDR3. The rearrangement links TRBV9 to TRBJ1-5; D ambiguous. Between the trimmed V and J ends, which lost 0 bases and 0 bases, there was a span of 4 bases. CDR1 is SGDLS, CDR2 YYNGEE, per germline. CDR3 length equals 14 residues. The CDR3 reads CASSVGGSNQPQHF. The CDR3 DNA reads as TGTGCCAGCAGCGTAGGCGGTAGCAATCAGCCCCAGCATTTT.

The chain combines TRBV5-1 with TRBJ2-1, with TRBD2 as a possible D gene (6 bases). Germline CDR1 is SGHRS and CDR2 is YFSETQ. This CDR3 has 15 amino acids. The V and J ends lost 4 bases and 6 bases respectively, with 17 bases between them. Here the CDR3 reads CASSQDVQGGNEQFF. As DNA, the CDR3 is TGCGCCAGCAGCCAGGACGTGCAGGGAGGCAATGAGCAGTTCTTC.

The chain couples TRBV5-4 to TRBJ1-2; 10 bases fit TRBD1. The CDR3 spans 15 residues. In germline, CDR1 is SGHNT, CDR2 YYREEE (reference sequence). V was pared by 9 bases and J by 0 bases, with 8 bases of the junction left unmatched. CDR3 sequence: CATGTGVVSNYGYTF. Here the CDR3 DNA reads TGTGCCACCGGGACAGGGGTAGTTTCTAACTATGGCTACACCTTC.

V and J are TRBV4-2 and TRBJ1-1, with TRBD1 as a possible D gene (5 bases). Looked up from germline, CDR1 is LGHNA and CDR2 is YNFKEQ. CDR3 length equals 13 residues. V was shortened by 1 base and J by 8 bases, with 11 bases between the two germline ends. CDR3 sequence (DNA): TGTGCCAGCAGCCAAGGGGGCCCAAGAGAAGCTTTCTTT. This gives the protein CASSQGGPREAFF.

On this clone: The junction differs from germline at one of its ends, possibly a read error. Other DNA sequences in the same sample also yield this CDR3. The chain has TRBV5-5 and TRBJ2-2, with 8 bases aligning to TRBD2. The CDR3 length is 17 residues. The germline gives CDR1 SGHKS, CDR2 YYEKEE (reference sequence). The CDR3 DNA reads TGCGCCAGCAGCGGGGGCCCTCGGGGGGCGAACACCGGGGAGCTGTTTTTT. Amino acids: CASSGGPRGANTGELFF. Combining the CDR3 with reference TRBV5-5 and TRBJ2-2 gives the whole variable domain DAGVTQSPTHLIKTRGQQVTLRCSPISGHKSVSWYQQVLGQGPQFIFQYYEKEERGRGNFPDRFSARQFPNYSSELNVNALLLGDSALYLCASSGGPRGANTGELFFGEGSRLTVL.

The genes are TRBV19 and TRBJ1-5, with 8 bases fitting TRBD1. Trimming cost V 3 bases and J 6 bases; bases outside gene matches: 7. CDR1 LNHDA and CDR2 SQIVND come from the germline V gene (reference sequence). This CDR3 is built from 15 residues. The CDR3, as DNA: TGTGCCAGTAGTATTGGACAGGGAACGGCTCAGCCCCAGCATTTT. This sequence encodes CASSIGQGTAQPQHF.

The chain recombines TRBV9 with TRBJ2-7; possibly TRBD1 for D (5 bases). The germline V gene encodes CDR1 SGDLS and CDR2 YYNGEE. CDR3 length: 14 amino acids. The germline V and J ends were trimmed by 4 bases and 5 bases, with 16 bases remaining between them. The CDR3 region is CASSTNYGANEQYF. The CDR3 coding sequence is TGTGCCAGCAGCACGAACTATGGGGCTAACGAGCAGTACTTC.

The chain joins TRBV30 to TRBJ1-2, with D hard to call. Germline values: CDR1 GTSNPN, CDR2 SVGIG (reference sequence). V was clipped by 0 bases and J by 4 bases, with 6 bases between them. The CDR3 has 12 amino acids. DNA for the CDR3: TGTGCCTGGAGTGTGACACTCTATGGCTACACCTTC. It translates to CAWSVTLYGYTF.

The chain carries TRBV9 and TRBJ1-3; TRBD1 matches at 8 bases. The CDR3 consists of 18 residues. Per the germline V gene, CDR1 is SGDLS and CDR2 is YYNGEE. With V trimmed by 0 bases and J by 1 base, 9 bases remained unmatched. CDR3 sequence (DNA): TGTGCCAGCAGCGTAGGTTTGTGGCAGGGGGCATCTGGAAACACCATATATTTT. Its translation: CASSVGLWQGASGNTIYF.

The chain is built from TRBV5-1 and TRBJ2-1, with TRBD2 matching 13 bases. The CDR3 is 15 amino acids. Trimming cost V 6 bases and J 9 bases; bases outside gene matches: 9. The germline V gene has CDR1 SGHRS and CDR2 YFSETQ. The CDR3 sequence: CASTPGTSGVGEQFF. The CDR3, as DNA: TGCGCCAGCACCCCCGGGACTAGCGGGGTGGGTGAGCAGTTCTTC.

The CDR3 protein is CATRGGGQNTIYF. The CDR3 DNA is TGTGCCACACGAGGGGGCGGACAAAACACCATATATTTT. The J gene is TRBJ1-3, the V gene TRBV2; 7 nucleotides match TRBD1. V shed 10 bases, J shed 6 bases, and the junction held 9 bases outside the gene matches. This CDR3 region has 13 residues. Germline V gene data show CDR1 as SNHLY and CDR2 as FYNNEI.

The CDR3 sequence: CASSFGGGGEKLFF. The CDR3 DNA follows: TGTGCCAGCAGTTTTGGAGGGGGCGGGGAAAAACTGTTTTTT. The chain is built from TRBV28 and TRBJ1-4, with 7 bases that match TRBD1. After removal of 3 bases from V and 8 bases from J, the junction contained 6 bases not matched to a gene. The CDR3 contains 14 residues. In germline, CDR1 is MDHEN, CDR2 SYDVKM.

This clone was detected once. The V gene is TRBV3-1 (or the pseudogene TRBV3-2), the J gene TRBJ2-3, with D unclear. The CDR3 sequence is 12 residues long. Per the germline V gene, CDR1 is LGHDT and CDR2 is YNNKEL (reference sequence). The V gene lost 1 base and the J gene lost 5 bases, with 4 bases spanning the gap. As DNA, the CDR3 is TGTGCCAGCAGCCAAGCAATAGATACGCAGTATTTT. It yields the protein CASSQAIDTQYF.

The chain links TRBV7-6 to TRBJ2-7, with 10 nucleotides matching TRBD2. V lost 1 base and J lost 4; bases outside the gene matches: 10. The length of the CDR3 is 17 residues. Germline V gene lookup returns CDR1 SGHVS and CDR2 FNYEAQ. In DNA, the CDR3 is TGTGCCAGCAGCTTAGTAGGGTCCGGACTAGCGGTATACGAGCAGTACTTC. This codes for CASSLVGSGLAVYEQYF. Based on the CDR3 plus reference TRBV7-6 and TRBJ2-7, the full variable domain is GAGVSQSPRYKVTKRGQDVALRCDPISGHVSLYWYRQALGQGPEFLTYFNYEAQQDKSGLPNDRFSAERPEGSISTLTIQRTEQRDSAMYRCASSLVGSGLAVYEQYFGPGTRLTVT.

The gene calls are TRBV6-5 and TRBJ2-5; TRBD1 agrees at 10 bases. CDR3 size: 14 residues. Per germline, CDR1 MNHEY and CDR2 SVGAGI. The ends lost 8 bases at V and 5 bases at J; junction bases unmatched: 8. This CDR3 is CASRRTGGGETQYF. The CDR3 DNA sequence: TGTGCCAGCCGCCGGACAGGGGGAGGGGAGACCCAGTACTTC.

This sequence joins TRBV7-9 and TRBJ1-3, with D hard to call. Germline V gene data show CDR1 as SEHNR and CDR2 as FQNEAQ (reference sequence). Trimming pared 5 bases from V and 2 bases from J, leaving 13 bases between. The CDR3 consists of 15 residues. The CDR3 region is CASSPVLGAGNTIYF. The CDR3 nucleotides read TGTGCCAGCAGCCCAGTCCTCGGGGCTGGAAACACCATATATTTT.

In nucleotides, the CDR3 is TGTGCCAGCAGCCCCGGTGGGGGCGGGGGGACCTACGAGCAGTACTTC. It translates to CASSPGGGGGTYEQYF. The V gene is TRBV7-6, the J gene TRBJ2-7, with 8 positions matching TRBD2. Germline values: CDR1 SGHVS, CDR2 FNYEAQ. This CDR3 is built from 16 residues. After removal of 5 bases from V and 2 bases from J, the junction contained 11 bases not matched to a gene.

This chain links TRBV10-3 with TRBJ1-5; unclear D gene. V lost 0 bases to trimming and J lost 2 bases, with 2 bases between them. The V gene's germline CDR1 is ENHRY and CDR2 SYGVKD. This CDR3 comprises 13 residues. The CDR3 region is CAISESGNQPQHF. CDR3 nucleotide sequence: TGTGCCATCAGTGAGTCCGGCAATCAGCCCCAGCATTTT.

The chain links TRBV18 to TRBJ1-2; 8 nucleotides match TRBD1. The J segment lost 2 bases and the V segment lost 3 bases, leaving 5 bases of the junction unmatched. Germline CDR1 is KGHSH and CDR2 is LQKENI. This CDR3 has 15 residues. CDR3 nucleotides: TGTGCCAGCTCACCCGGACAGGGATCGAACTATGGCTACACCTTC. Encoded protein: CASSPGQGSNYGYTF.

This clone came up once. The CDR3 is CASSTLWPGLATATDTQYF. Written as DNA, the CDR3 is TGTGCCAGTAGTACACTATGGCCGGGACTAGCGACTGCCACAGATACGCAGTATTTT. J is TRBJ2-3 and V is TRBV19, with 10 bases aligning to TRBD2. Germline values: CDR1 LNHDA, CDR2 SQIVND (reference sequence). The CDR3 spans 19 residues. After removal of 4 bases from V and 2 bases from J, the junction contained 15 bases not matched to a gene.

CDR3 sequence (DNA): TGTGCCAGCAGTTTCACAGGAGGGGTTCAGCCCCAGCATTTT. It codes for CASSFTGGVQPQHF. The rearrangement joins TRBV27 to TRBJ1-5; maybe TRBD1 (5 bases). V shed 3 bases and J shed 6 bases, with 12 bases lying between them. This CDR3 is built from 14 residues. Germline-derived CDR1 and CDR2 are MNHEY and SMNVEV (reference sequence).